Only a few counts were recorded for the clone carrying this TCR beta chain. The data stem from a study of T-cell memory formation after mild COVID-19. V lost 2 bases to trimming and J lost 1 base; unmatched junction nucleotides: 2. The V gene's germline CDR1 is MNHEY and CDR2 SVGAGI. This CDR3 is built from 15 residues. TCRdb passed the 5' RACE reads through MiXCR, listing each CDR3 protein once. The repertoire has roughly 480,000 distinct CDR3 sequences, about 23% of them found once; the top ten carry around 12%. This chain uses TRBV6-5 with TRBJ1-1; 9 nucleotides agree with TRBD1. The specimen sequenced was PBMCs or a T cell subset sorted from them (not recorded which). The TCR originated in an adult woman who had mild COVID-19 (a few samples of this study predate the infection). Cell type and time point are not known. The CDR3 loop reads CASSYGTGTNTEAFF. CDR3 nucleotides: TGTGCCAGCAGTTACGGGACAGGGACGAACACTGAAGCTTTCTTT.